The next 17 T cell receptor beta chains were all read from a single sample in a study of T cells after yellow fever vaccination. MiXCR, applied by TCRdb to the 5' RACE reads, yields one record per CDR3 protein. The sample includes just under 600,000 distinct CDR3 sequences, around an eighth of them seen just once. The sample consisted of PBMCs, taken on the day of the yellow fever booster vaccination. The receptors were gathered from a young man who received the YFV17D yellow fever vaccine.

This clonotype appeared many times. This chain links TRBV7-2 with TRBJ2-7; 8 bases fit TRBD2. After removal of 3 bases from V and 2 bases from J, the junction contained 9 bases not matched to a gene. Germline V CDR1 and CDR2: SGHTA, FQGNSA. This CDR3 comprises 16 residues. CDR3 protein: CASSFRIAGLTYEQYF. CDR3 in DNA: TGTGCCAGCAGCTTCCGAATAGCGGGGCTTACCTACGAGCAGTACTTC.

The chain has TRBV4-3 and TRBJ1-5, with a weak D call TRBD1 (6 bases). V dropped 0 bases and J dropped 3 bases, with 12 bases sitting between them. CDR1 and CDR2 from the germline V gene are LGHNA and YSLEER. The CDR3 runs to 16 residues. This CDR3 reads CASSQDVTGYNQPQHF. DNA for the CDR3: TGCGCCAGCAGCCAAGACGTCACAGGGTACAATCAGCCCCAGCATTTT.

The sample holds many counts of this clonotype. The chain is built from TRBV5-4 and TRBJ1-1; TRBD1 is a possible D gene (6 bases). Germline V gene sequence: CDR1 SGHNT, CDR2 YYREEE (reference sequence). The CDR3 length is 15 residues. V was cut by 3 bases and J by 6 bases, with 18 bases left in between. This chain's CDR3 is CASSSESTGTAEAFF. CDR3 in DNA: TGTGCCAGCAGCTCGGAATCGACAGGTACAGCTGAAGCTTTCTTT.

This clonotype has a handful of counts. This chain links TRBV4-2 with TRBJ2-5; 7 nucleotides agree with TRBD1. The CDR3 spans 15 residues. V lost 0 bases, J lost 14 bases, and 15 bases stayed unmatched. Germline loops: CDR1 LGHNA, CDR2 YNFKEQ. The DNA for the CDR3 is TGTGCCAGCAGCCAAGAGAGGGGGCCTGAGAGGAGTGTTTACTTC. Encoded protein: CASSQERGPERSVYF.

This clonotype was observed a few times. The rearrangement uses TRBV7-2 and TRBJ2-7; a possible D gene is TRBD2 (5 bases). In germline, CDR1 is SGHTA, CDR2 FQGNSA. V dropped 5 bases and J dropped 1 base, with 15 bases sitting between them. The CDR3 sequence is 15 residues long. The CDR3 region has the DNA TGTGCCAGCAGCCCATCTAGCCTTATTTCCTACGAGCAGTACTTC. It codes for CASSPSSLISYEQYF.

This clonotype was seen more than once but under ten times. The rearrangement uses TRBV20-1 and TRBJ2-7; possibly TRBD1 for D (6 bases). Trimming removed 4 bases at V and 2 bases at J, with 12 bases between. This CDR3 region has 13 residues. Germline V CDR1 and CDR2: DFQATT, SNEGSKA (reference sequence). CDR3 coding DNA: TGCAGTGCTAAGGGGGAGCCAACCTACGAGCAGTACTTC. It encodes CSAKGEPTYEQYF.

This sequence joins TRBV5-1 and TRBJ2-6; no clear D. The CDR3 contains 19 residues. Trimming removed 1 base from V and 0 bases from J, with 17 bases in between. Germline V gene lookup returns CDR1 SGHRS and CDR2 YFSETQ. The CDR3 loop is CASSLTFTLTYSGANVLTF. The CDR3 DNA reads as TGCGCCAGCAGCTTGACATTTACCTTAACTTACTCTGGGGCCAACGTCCTGACTTTC.

The count of this clonotype is one. The V and J genes are TRBV3-1 and TRBJ2-7; TRBD2 matches 8 bases. V was pared by 0 bases and J by 9 bases, with 13 bases of the junction left unmatched. This CDR3 spans 16 amino acids. Germline V gives CDR1 LGHDT, CDR2 YNNKEL (reference sequence). The CDR3 nucleotides are TGTGCCAGCAGCCAAGACGGGGGGGCAGGGATCTCGGTGCAGTACTTC. Its translation is CASSQDGGAGISVQYF.

The rearrangement joins TRBV10-3 to TRBJ2-6; 10 nucleotides match TRBD1. The CDR3 has 17 residues. Trimming took 3 bases from V and 1 from J; bases not matched to a gene: 3. In germline, CDR1 is ENHRY, CDR2 SYGVKD. CDR3 in amino acids: CAISDGTGASGANVLTF. The CDR3 DNA follows: TGTGCCATCAGTGACGGGACAGGGGCTTCTGGGGCCAACGTCCTGACTTTC.

The V call is TRBV10-3, the J call TRBJ2-1, with D possibly matching TRBD2 (5 bases). V dropped 0 bases and J dropped 4 bases, with 13 bases sitting between them. CDR3 length: 16 residues. Per the germline V gene, CDR1 is ENHRY and CDR2 is SYGVKD. CDR3 coding DNA: TGTGCCATCAGTGAGTCGAAAAGCGGCCGGTACAATGAGCAGTTCTTC. This sequence encodes CAISESKSGRYNEQFF.

The chain is built from TRBV14 and TRBJ2-2; D may match TRBD1 or TRBD2 (5 bases each). V lost 1 base and J lost 4, with 10 bases in between. CDR1 is SGHDN and CDR2 is FVKESK in the germline V gene. The CDR3 runs 15 residues. CDR3 nucleotides: TGTGCCAGCAGCCAAGGACGGGGCTCCACCGGGGAGCTGTTTTTT. Amino acid sequence: CASSQGRGSTGELFF. Filled out from reference TRBV14 and TRBJ2-2, the complete variable domain reads EAGVTQFPSHSVIEKGQTVTLRCDPISGHDNLYWYRRVMGKEIKFLLHFVKESKQDESGMPNNRFLAERTGGTYSTLKVQPAELEDSGVYFCASSQGRGSTGELFFGEGSRLTVL.

This clonotype has only a few counts. The genes are TRBV20-1 and TRBJ2-3; weak D call: TRBD2 (5 bases). Germline CDR1 and CDR2: DFQATT and SNEGSKA (reference sequence). V was shortened by 0 bases and J by 5 bases, with 9 bases between the two germline ends. This CDR3 spans 13 amino acids. The CDR3 spells CSARETRGDTQYF. CDR3 nucleotide sequence: TGCAGTGCTAGAGAGACACGGGGAGATACGCAGTATTTT.

Remarks on this clonotype: The germline gene is not matched at one end of the junction; a read error may be the cause. The chain couples TRBV19 to TRBJ2-1, with 7 positions matching TRBD1. The CDR3 has 14 residues. Per the germline V gene, CDR1 is LNHDA and CDR2 is SQIVND (reference sequence). CDR3 in DNA: TGTACCAGTATCGGGTACAGGGGTGTGGGTGAGCAGTTCTTC. This sequence encodes CTSIGYRGVGEQFF.

The chain is built from TRBV20-1 and TRBJ1-6; the D gene is possibly TRBD1 (5 bases). This CDR3 has 12 amino acids. Germline assignment: CDR1 DFQATT and CDR2 SNEGSKA (reference sequence). The ends were cut back, 7 bases at V and 10 bases at J, with 14 bases in the middle. The CDR3 protein is CSGGGGKSPLHF. Written as DNA, the CDR3 is TGCAGTGGGGGCGGGGGGAAATCACCCCTCCACTTT.

This clonotype has just a few counts. The rearrangement links TRBV5-4 to TRBJ2-7; 9 nucleotides match TRBD2. The length of the CDR3 is 15 residues. Germline lookup yields CDR1 SGHNT and CDR2 YYREEE (reference sequence). V was clipped by 3 bases and J by 2 bases; unmatched bases: 6. CDR3 nucleotides: TGTGCCAGCAGCTCTGGGGTAGCGGGAGCCTACGAGCAGTACTTC. Amino acids: CASSSGVAGAYEQYF.

The table lists this clonotype with a few counts. The chain couples TRBV5-1 to TRBJ2-1; maybe TRBD1 (6 bases). The V gene's germline CDR1 is SGHRS and CDR2 YFSETQ. The V end lost 1 base, the J end lost 13 bases, and 9 bases lay between the germline ends. The CDR3 spans 11 residues. The CDR3 sequence: CASSLNRVQFF. In nucleotides, the CDR3 is TGCGCCAGCAGCTTGAACAGGGTACAGTTCTTC.

In this sample, this clonotype turned up a few times. The rearrangement links TRBV11-2 to TRBJ2-1, with D perhaps TRBD1 (6 bases). The CDR3 runs to 14 residues. Germline V gene lookup returns CDR1 SGHAT and CDR2 FQNNGV. Trimming left V 3 bases short and J 7 bases short, with 13 bases between. The CDR3 spells CASSFSERGNEQFF. The CDR3 bases are TGTGCCAGCAGCTTCTCAGAGAGGGGGAATGAGCAGTTCTTC.